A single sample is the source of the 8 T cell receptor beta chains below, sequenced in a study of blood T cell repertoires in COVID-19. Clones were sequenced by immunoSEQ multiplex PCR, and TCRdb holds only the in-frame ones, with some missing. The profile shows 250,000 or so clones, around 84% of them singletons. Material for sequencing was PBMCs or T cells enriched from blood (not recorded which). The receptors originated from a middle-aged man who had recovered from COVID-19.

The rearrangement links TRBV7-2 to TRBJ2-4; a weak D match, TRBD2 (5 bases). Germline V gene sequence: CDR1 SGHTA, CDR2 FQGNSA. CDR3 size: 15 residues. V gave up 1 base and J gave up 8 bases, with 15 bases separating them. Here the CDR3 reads CASSLGGSRVDIQYF. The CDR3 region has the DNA TGTGCCAGCAGCTTAGGAGGGAGCAGAGTGGACATTCAGTACTTC.

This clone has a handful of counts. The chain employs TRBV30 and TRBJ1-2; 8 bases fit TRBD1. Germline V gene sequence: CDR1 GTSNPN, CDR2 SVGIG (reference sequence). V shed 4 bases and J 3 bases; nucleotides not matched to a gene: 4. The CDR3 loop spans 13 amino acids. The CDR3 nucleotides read TGTGCCTGGACTAAGACAGGGGACTATGGCTACACCTTC. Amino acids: CAWTKTGDYGYTF.

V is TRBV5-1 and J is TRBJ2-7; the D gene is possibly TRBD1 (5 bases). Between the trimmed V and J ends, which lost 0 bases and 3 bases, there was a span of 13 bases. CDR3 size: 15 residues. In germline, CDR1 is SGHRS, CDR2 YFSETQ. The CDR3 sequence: CASSLALGRDYEQYF. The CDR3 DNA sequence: TGCGCCAGCAGCTTGGCCTTGGGCAGGGACTACGAGCAGTACTTC.

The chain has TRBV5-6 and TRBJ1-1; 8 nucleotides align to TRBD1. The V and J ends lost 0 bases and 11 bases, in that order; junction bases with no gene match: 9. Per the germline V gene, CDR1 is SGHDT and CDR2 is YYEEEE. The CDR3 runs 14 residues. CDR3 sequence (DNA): TGTGCCAGCAGCTTGGGCGGACAGGGCTCGTGGGCTTTCTTT. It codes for CASSLGGQGSWAFF.

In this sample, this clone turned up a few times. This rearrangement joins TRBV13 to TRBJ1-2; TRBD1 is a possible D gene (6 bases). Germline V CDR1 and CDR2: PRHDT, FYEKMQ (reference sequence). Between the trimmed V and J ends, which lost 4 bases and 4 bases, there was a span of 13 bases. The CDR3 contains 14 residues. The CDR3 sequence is CASSSDGGAYGYTF. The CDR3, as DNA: TGTGCCAGCAGCTCCGACGGGGGGGCCTATGGCTACACCTTC.

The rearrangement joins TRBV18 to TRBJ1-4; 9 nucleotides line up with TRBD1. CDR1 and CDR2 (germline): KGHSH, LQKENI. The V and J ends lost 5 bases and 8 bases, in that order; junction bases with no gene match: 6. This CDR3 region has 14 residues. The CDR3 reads CASSSGQGREKLFF. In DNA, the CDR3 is TGTGCCAGCTCATCGGGACAGGGAAGGGAAAAACTGTTTTTT.

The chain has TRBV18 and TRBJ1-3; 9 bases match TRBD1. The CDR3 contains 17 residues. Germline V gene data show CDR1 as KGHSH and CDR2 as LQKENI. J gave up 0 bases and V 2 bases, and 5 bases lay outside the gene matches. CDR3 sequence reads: CASSPSDRGSSGNTIYF. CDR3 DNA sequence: TGTGCCAGCTCACCATCGGACAGGGGAAGCTCTGGAAACACCATATATTTT.

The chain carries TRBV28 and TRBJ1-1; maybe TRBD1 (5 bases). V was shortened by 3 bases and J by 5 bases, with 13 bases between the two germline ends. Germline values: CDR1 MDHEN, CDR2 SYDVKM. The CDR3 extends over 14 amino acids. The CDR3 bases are TGTGCCAGCAGTTTTTCGGGGGAGGGGACTGAAGCTTTCTTT. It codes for CASSFSGEGTEAFF.